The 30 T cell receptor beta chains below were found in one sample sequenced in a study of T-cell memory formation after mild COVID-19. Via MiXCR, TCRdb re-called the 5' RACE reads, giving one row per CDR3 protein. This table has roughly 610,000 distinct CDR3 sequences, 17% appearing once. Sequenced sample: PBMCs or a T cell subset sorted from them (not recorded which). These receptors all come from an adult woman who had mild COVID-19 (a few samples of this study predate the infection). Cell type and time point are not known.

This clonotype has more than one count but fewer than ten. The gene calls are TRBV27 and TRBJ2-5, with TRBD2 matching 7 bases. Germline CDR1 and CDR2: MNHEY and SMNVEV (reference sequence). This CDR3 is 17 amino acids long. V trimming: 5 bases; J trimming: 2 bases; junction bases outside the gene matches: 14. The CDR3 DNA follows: TGTGCCAGCAGTCCCGTCCTTGGAGCGGGAAGTCAAGAGACCCAGTACTTC. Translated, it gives CASSPVLGAGSQETQYF.

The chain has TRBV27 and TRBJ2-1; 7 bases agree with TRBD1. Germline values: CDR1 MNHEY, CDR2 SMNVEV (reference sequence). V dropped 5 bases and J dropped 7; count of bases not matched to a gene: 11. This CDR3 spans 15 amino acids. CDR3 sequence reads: CASSAGTEALNEQFF. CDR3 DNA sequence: TGTGCCAGCAGTGCCGGGACAGAGGCCTTGAATGAGCAGTTCTTC.

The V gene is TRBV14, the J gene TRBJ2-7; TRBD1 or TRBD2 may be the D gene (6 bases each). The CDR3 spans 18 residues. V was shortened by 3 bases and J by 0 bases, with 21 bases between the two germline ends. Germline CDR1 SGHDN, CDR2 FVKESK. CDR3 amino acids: CASSHPIGKGGLSYEQYF. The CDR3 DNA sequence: TGTGCCAGCAGCCACCCCATCGGGAAGGGGGGCCTCTCCTACGAGCAGTACTTC.

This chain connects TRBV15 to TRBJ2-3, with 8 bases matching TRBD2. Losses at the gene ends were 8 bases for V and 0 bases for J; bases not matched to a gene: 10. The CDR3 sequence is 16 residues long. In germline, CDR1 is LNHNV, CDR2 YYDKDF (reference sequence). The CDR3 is CATGKLAETSTDTQYF. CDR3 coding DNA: TGTGCCACCGGCAAACTAGCGGAGACTAGCACAGATACGCAGTATTTT.

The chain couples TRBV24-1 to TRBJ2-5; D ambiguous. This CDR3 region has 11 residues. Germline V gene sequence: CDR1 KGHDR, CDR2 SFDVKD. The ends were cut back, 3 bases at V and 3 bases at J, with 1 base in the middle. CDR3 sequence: CATSDEETQYF. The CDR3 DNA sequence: TGTGCCACCAGTGATGAAGAGACCCAGTACTTC.

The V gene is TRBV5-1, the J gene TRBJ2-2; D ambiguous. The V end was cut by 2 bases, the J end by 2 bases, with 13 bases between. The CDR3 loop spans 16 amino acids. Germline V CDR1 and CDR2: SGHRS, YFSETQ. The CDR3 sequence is CASSLAQTTNTGELFF. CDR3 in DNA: TGCGCCAGCAGCTTAGCACAGACAACCAACACCGGGGAGCTGTTTTTT.

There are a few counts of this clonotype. The CDR3 sequence is CASAGTLKSRTQYF. The CDR3 DNA sequence: TGTGCCAGCGCAGGGACCCTGAAGTCGAGGACCCAGTACTTC. The chain uses TRBV3-1 and TRBJ2-5; D tentatively fits TRBD1 or TRBD2 (5 bases each). The CDR3 is made up of 14 amino acids. Per the germline V gene, CDR1 is LGHDT and CDR2 is YNNKEL (reference sequence). V lost 8 bases to trimming and J lost 7 bases, with 20 bases between them.

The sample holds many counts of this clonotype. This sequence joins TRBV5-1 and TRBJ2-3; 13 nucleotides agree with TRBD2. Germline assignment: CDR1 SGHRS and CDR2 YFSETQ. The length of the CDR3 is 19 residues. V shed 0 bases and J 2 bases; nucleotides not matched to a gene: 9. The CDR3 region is CASSLVQRGLAGDTDTQYF. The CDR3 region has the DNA TGCGCCAGCAGCTTGGTTCAACGCGGACTAGCGGGGGACACAGATACGCAGTATTTT.

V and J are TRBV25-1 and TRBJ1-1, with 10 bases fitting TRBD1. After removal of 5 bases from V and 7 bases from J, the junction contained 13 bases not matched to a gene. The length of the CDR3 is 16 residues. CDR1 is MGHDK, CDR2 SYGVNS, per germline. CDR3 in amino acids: CASSRQGAPGRIEAFF. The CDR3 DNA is TGTGCCAGCAGTAGACAGGGGGCGCCAGGTCGTATTGAAGCTTTCTTT.

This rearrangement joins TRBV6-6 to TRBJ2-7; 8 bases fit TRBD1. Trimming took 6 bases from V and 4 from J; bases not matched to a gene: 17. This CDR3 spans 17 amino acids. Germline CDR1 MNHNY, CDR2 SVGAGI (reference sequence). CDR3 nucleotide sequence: TGTGCCAGCAGGGATACAGGGGGGACCCAGGGGATTTACGAGCAGTACTTC. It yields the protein CASRDTGGTQGIYEQYF.

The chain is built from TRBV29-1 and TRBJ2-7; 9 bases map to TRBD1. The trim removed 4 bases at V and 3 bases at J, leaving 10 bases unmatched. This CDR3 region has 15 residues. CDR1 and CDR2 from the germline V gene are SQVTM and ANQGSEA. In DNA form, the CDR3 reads TGCAGCGTTGCCAAGCCGGGACAGGGCAGCTACGAGCAGTACTTC. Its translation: CSVAKPGQGSYEQYF.

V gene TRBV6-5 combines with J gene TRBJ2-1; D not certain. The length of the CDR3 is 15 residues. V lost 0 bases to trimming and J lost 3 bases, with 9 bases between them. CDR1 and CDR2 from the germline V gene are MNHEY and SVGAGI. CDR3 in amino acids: CASSYSVPDYNEQFF. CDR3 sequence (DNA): TGTGCCAGCAGTTACTCTGTTCCTGACTACAATGAGCAGTTCTTC.

Here the CDR3 reads CASSFNGETQYF. CDR3 DNA sequence: TGTGCCAGCAGTTTTAATGGGGAGACCCAGTACTTC. The gene calls are TRBV12-3 or TRBV12-4 and TRBJ2-5; unclear D gene. The CDR3 totals 12 residues. V lost 3 bases and J 5 bases, leaving 7 bases between the germline ends.

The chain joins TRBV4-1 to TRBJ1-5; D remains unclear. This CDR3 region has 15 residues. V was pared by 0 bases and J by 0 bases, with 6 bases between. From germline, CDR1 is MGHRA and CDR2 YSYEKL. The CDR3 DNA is TGCGCCAGCAGCCAAGACCCTGATAGCAATCAGCCCCAGCATTTT. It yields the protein CASSQDPDSNQPQHF.

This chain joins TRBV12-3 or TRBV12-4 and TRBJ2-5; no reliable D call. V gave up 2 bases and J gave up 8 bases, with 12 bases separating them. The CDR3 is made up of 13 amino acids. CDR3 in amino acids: CASSLIAQDTQYF. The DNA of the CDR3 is TGTGCCAGCAGTTTAATAGCCCAGGACACCCAGTACTTC.

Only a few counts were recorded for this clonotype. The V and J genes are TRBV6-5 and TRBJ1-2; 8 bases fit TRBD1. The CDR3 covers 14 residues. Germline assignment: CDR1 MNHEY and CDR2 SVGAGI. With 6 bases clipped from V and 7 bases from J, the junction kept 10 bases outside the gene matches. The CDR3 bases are TGTGCCAGCAGCCGCGCACCCCAGGGGGCTGGCTACACCTTC. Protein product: CASSRAPQGAGYTF.

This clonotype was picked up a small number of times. The CDR3 coding sequence is TGTGCCATCAGTGCCTCTACAGGGAACACTGAAGCTTTCTTT. This sequence encodes CAISASTGNTEAFF. This chain links TRBV10-3 with TRBJ1-1; D perhaps matches TRBD1 (5 bases). The V end lost 4 bases, the J end lost 1 base, and 10 bases lay between the germline ends. Germline V gene data show CDR1 as ENHRY and CDR2 as SYGVKD. The CDR3 has 14 residues.

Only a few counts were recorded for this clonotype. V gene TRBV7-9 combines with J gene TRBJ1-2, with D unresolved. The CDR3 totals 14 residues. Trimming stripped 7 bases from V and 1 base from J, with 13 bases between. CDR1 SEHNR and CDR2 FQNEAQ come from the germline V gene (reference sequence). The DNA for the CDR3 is TGTGCCAGCAACGGACCATTCCTTAACTATGGCTACACCTTC. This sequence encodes CASNGPFLNYGYTF. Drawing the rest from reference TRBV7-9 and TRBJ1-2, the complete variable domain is DTGVSQNPRHKITKRGQNVTFRCDPISEHNRLYWYRQTLGQGPEFLTYFQNEAQLEKSRLLSDRFSAERPKGSFSTLEIQRTEQGDSAMYLCASNGPFLNYGYTFGSGTRLTVV.

The CDR3 DNA is TGTGCCAGCAATGCAGCAGGCTTTACTGAAGCTTTCTTT. This translates into CASNAAGFTEAFF. The chain carries TRBV27 and TRBJ1-1; D is ambiguous. The CDR3 sequence is 13 residues long. Germline CDR1 and CDR2: MNHEY and SMNVEV (reference sequence). V was trimmed by 7 bases and J by 5 bases, leaving 14 bases between them.

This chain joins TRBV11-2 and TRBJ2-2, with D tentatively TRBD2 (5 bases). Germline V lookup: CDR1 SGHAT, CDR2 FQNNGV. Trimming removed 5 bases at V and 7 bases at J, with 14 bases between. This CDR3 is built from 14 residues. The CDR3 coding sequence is TGTGCCAGCAGCCCAGTGAGAGGGCGCGGGGAGCTGTTTTTT. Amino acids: CASSPVRGRGELFF.

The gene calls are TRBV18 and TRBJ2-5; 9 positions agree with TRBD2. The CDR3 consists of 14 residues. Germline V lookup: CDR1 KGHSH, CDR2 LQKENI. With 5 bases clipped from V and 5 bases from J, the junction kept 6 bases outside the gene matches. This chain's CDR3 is CASSDQGLAETQYF. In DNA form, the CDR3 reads TGTGCCAGCTCAGACCAAGGACTAGCGGAGACCCAGTACTTC.

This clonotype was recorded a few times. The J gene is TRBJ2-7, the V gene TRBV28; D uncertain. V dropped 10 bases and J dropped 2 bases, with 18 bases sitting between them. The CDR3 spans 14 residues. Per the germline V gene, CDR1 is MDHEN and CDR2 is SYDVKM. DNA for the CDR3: TGTGCCACCGGCGAGAACTCTTACACCTACGAGCAGTACTTC. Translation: CATGENSYTYEQYF.

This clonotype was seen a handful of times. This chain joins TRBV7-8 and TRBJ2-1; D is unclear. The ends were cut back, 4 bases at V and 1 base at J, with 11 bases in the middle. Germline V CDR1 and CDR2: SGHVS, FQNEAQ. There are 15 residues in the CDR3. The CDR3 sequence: CASSSYPGSYNEQFF. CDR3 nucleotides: TGTGCCAGCAGCTCCTACCCCGGGTCCTACAATGAGCAGTTCTTC.

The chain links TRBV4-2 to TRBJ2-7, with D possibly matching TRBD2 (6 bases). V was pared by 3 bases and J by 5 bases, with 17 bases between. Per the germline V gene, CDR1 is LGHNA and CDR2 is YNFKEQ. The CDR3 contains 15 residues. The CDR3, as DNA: TGTGCCAGCAGCCACCCCCCCGGCGGGGACCACGAGCAGTACTTC. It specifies CASSHPPGGDHEQYF.

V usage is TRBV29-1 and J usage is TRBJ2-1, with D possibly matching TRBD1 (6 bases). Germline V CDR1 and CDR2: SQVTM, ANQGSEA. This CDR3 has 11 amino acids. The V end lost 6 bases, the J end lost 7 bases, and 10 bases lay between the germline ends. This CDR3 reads CSVAQGNEQFF. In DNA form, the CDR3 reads TGCAGCGTAGCACAGGGTAATGAGCAGTTCTTC.

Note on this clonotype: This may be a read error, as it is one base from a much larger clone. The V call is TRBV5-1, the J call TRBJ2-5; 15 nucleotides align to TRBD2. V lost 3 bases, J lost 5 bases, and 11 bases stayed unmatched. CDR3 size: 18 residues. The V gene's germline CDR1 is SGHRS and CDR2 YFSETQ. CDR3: CASSSGLAGGNGRETQYF. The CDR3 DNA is TGCGCCAGCAGCTCGGGACTAGCGGGGGGCAACGGAAGGGAGACCCAGTACTTC.

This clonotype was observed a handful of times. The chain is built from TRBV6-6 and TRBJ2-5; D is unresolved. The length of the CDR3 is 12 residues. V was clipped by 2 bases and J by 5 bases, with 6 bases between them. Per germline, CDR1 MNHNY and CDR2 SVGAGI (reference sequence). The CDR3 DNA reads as TGTGCCAGCAGTTACGCGATTGAGACCCAGTACTTC. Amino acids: CASSYAIETQYF.

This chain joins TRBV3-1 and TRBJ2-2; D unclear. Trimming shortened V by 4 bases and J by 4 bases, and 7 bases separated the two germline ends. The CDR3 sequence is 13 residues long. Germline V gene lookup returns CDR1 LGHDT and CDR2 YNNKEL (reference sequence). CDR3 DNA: TGTGCCAGCAGCCTCCAAACCACCGGGGAGCTGTTTTTT. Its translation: CASSLQTTGELFF.

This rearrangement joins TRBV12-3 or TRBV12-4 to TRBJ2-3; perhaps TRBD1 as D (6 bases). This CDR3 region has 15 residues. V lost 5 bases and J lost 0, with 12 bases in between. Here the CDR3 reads CASSARTVSTDTQYF. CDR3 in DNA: TGTGCCAGCAGTGCTAGGACAGTTAGCACAGATACGCAGTATTTT.

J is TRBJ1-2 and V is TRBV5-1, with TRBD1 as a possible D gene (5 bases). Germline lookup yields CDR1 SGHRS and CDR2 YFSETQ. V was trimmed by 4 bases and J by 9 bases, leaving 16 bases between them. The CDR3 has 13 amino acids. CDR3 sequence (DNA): TGCGCCAGCAGCATCGACGGGGGGTATCGCTACACCTTC. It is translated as CASSIDGGYRYTF.